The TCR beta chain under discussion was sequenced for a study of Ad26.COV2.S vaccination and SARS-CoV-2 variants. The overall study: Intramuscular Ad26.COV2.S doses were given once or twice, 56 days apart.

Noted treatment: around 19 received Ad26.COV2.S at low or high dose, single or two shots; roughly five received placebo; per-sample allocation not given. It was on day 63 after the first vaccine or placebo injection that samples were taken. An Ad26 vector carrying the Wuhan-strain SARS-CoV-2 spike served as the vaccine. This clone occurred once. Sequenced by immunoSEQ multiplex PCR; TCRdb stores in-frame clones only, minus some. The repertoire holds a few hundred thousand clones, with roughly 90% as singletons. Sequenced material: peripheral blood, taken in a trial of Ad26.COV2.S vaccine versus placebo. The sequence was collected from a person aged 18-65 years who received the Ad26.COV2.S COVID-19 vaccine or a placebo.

The CDR3 DNA reads as TGTGCCACTTCCACCGCCAGCTACACTGAAGCTTTCTTT. Encoded protein: CATSTASYTEAFF. This sequence joins TRBV15 and TRBJ1-1; D ambiguous. The germline V gene encodes CDR1 LNHNV and CDR2 YYDKDF (reference sequence). Trimming took 9 bases from V and 3 from J, leaving 14 bases between them. The CDR3 covers 13 residues.